This TCR beta chain was recorded in a study of OX40 agonist ivuxolimab in advanced cancers. V was pared by 5 bases and J by 3 bases, with 6 bases of the junction left unmatched. CDR1 is SEHNR, CDR2 FQNEAQ, per germline (reference sequence). The CDR3 has 15 amino acids. The repertoire was sequenced with immunoSEQ multiplex PCR; TCRdb's copy has only in-frame clones and lacks some. This table has some 14,000 clones, approximately 84% appearing once. The genes are TRBV7-9 and TRBJ1-4; 7 nucleotides align to TRBD1. The receptor's source is an adult with an advanced solid tumor such as melanoma, head and neck, liver or kidney cancer. The sequencing here drew on CD4+ or CD8+ T cells sorted from blood, taken in a trial of the OX40 agonist ivuxolimab. The CDR3 reads CASSQTGMPNEKLFF. The DNA for the CDR3 is TGTGCCAGCAGCCAGACAGGGATGCCTAATGAAAAACTGTTTTTT.